One and the same sample provided the 31 T cell receptor beta chains below, sequenced in a study of vaccination and CD4 T cells after COVID-19. Treatment described: approximately nine-day PBMC culture with coronavirus spike peptide pools or control peptides (ViraFEST assay). The Oncomine TCR Beta short-read assay was applied to DNA of cultured CD4+ T cells. A single record per CDR3 protein comes from TCRdb applying MiXCR to the PCR reads. The sample consists of approximately 23,000 distinct CDR3 sequences, roughly 33% of them appearing once. Antigen specificity for these receptors is unknown. Sequencing used cultured CD4+ T cells from blood. These TCRs come from a human donor with COVID-19.

The sample holds a few counts of this clonotype. The chain couples TRBV29-1 to TRBJ2-3, with D uncertain. V was shortened by 0 bases and J by 8 bases, with 15 bases between the two germline ends. The V gene's germline CDR1 is SQVTM and CDR2 ANQGSEA. The CDR3 runs to 14 residues. The DNA of the CDR3 is TGCAGCGTTGAAGATAAGGAGTGGGCCGGTACGCAGTATTTT. It translates to CSVEDKEWAGTQYF.

The V gene is TRBV11-2, the J gene TRBJ2-5; possibly TRBD1 for D (6 bases). Germline loops: CDR1 SGHAT, CDR2 FQNNGV. The CDR3 runs 16 residues. Trimming removed 5 bases at V and 4 bases at J, with 20 bases between. CDR3 coding DNA: TGTGCCAGCAGCAGGGGGAACAGGGCTTTAAGAGAGACCCAGTACTTC. Its protein product is CASSRGNRALRETQYF.

This clonotype came up a few times. The CDR3, as DNA: TGTGCCACCAGTGGCACGCAGGGGGCAGGTAAAGATACGCAGTATTTT. Its translation: CATSGTQGAGKDTQYF. The rearrangement joins TRBV24-1 to TRBJ2-3; 8 bases match TRBD1. Germline values: CDR1 KGHDR, CDR2 SFDVKD. CDR3 size: 16 residues. V shed 5 bases, J shed 5 bases, and the junction held 11 bases outside the gene matches.

This clonotype was seen more than once but under ten times. The chain carries TRBV15 and TRBJ1-2, with D uncertain. This CDR3 is 12 amino acids long. The V and J ends lost 3 bases and 4 bases respectively, with 6 bases between them. Germline V CDR1 and CDR2: LNHNV, YYDKDF (reference sequence). For the CDR3, the DNA is TGTGCCACCAGCAGGGACCTCTATGGCTACACCTTC. Translation: CATSRDLYGYTF. Full variable domain (remainder filled in from reference TRBV15 and TRBJ1-2): DAMVIQNPRYQVTQFGKPVTLSCSQTLNHNVMYWYQQKSSQAPKLLFHYYDKDFNNEADTPDNFQSRRPNTSFCFLDIRSPGLGDTAMYLCATSRDLYGYTFGSGTRLTVV.

Relative to its sample, this clonotype is medium-sized. The V gene is TRBV27, the J gene TRBJ1-2; 7 positions match TRBD1. Losses at the gene ends were 6 bases for V and 3 bases for J; bases not matched to a gene: 7. The CDR3 runs 14 residues. Germline V gene sequence: CDR1 MNHEY, CDR2 SMNVEV (reference sequence). The CDR3 region has the DNA TGTGCCAGCAGAAGGGACAGTCTTGACTATGGCTACACCTTC. Its translation: CASRRDSLDYGYTF.

The rearrangement links TRBV7-2 to TRBJ2-5; 8 bases fit TRBD2. Germline V lookup: CDR1 SGHTA, CDR2 FQGNSA. V shed 8 bases, J shed 6 bases, and the junction held 14 bases outside the gene matches. The CDR3 runs 15 residues. In DNA form, the CDR3 reads TGTGCCAGCGGCGGAGACAGCGGGGGAACGAAGACCCAGTACTTC. Amino acid sequence: CASGGDSGGTKTQYF.

This clonotype has more than one count but fewer than ten. The V gene is TRBV25-1, the J gene TRBJ1-2, with a tentative D call TRBD1 (5 bases). This CDR3 has 13 residues. V lost 7 bases to trimming and J lost 3 bases, with 12 bases between them. From germline, CDR1 is MGHDK and CDR2 SYGVNS. CDR3: CASNPWGDYGYTF. The CDR3 bases are TGTGCCAGCAACCCATGGGGGGACTATGGCTACACCTTC.

The chain joins TRBV11-3 to TRBJ2-5, with D maybe TRBD1 (6 bases). Deletions cut 4 bases from V and 2 bases from J, with 17 bases between. Germline CDR1 and CDR2: SGHNT and YENEEA. This CDR3 spans 16 amino acids. Here the CDR3 DNA reads TGTGCCAGCAGCTGGGGAACAGGGCTTTGGCAAGAGACCCAGTACTTC. It translates to CASSWGTGLWQETQYF. The complete variable domain, with remaining parts taken from reference TRBV11-3 and TRBJ2-5, reads EAGVVQSPRYKIIEKKQPVAFWCNPISGHNTLYWYLQNLGQGPELLIRYENEEAVDDSQLPKDRFSAERLKGVDSTLKIQPAELGDSAVYLCASSWGTGLWQETQYFGPGTRLLVL.

The V gene is TRBV7-6, the J gene TRBJ2-7, with a tentative D call TRBD2 (6 bases). V gave up 8 bases and J gave up 6 bases, with 11 bases separating them. This CDR3 spans 11 amino acids. CDR1 and CDR2 (germline): SGHVS, FNYEAQ. Written as DNA, the CDR3 is TGTGCCAGCCGCGGGGCGGGCGAGCAGTACTTC. Translating gives CASRGAGEQYF.

There are a few counts of this clonotype. The chain uses TRBV6-1 and TRBJ2-1; D call uncertain. The CDR3 extends over 12 amino acids. Germline-derived CDR1 and CDR2 are MNHNS and SASEGT. V was trimmed by 8 bases and J by 0 bases, leaving 5 bases between them. The CDR3 is CASDTSYNEQFF. The CDR3 DNA reads as TGTGCCAGCGATACCTCCTACAATGAGCAGTTCTTC.

Points on this clonotype: Mismatch with germline at one junction end may stem from a read error. The chain combines TRBV28 with TRBJ1-2, with D possibly being TRBD1 (5 bases). The CDR3 is 13 amino acids. Germline V gene lookup returns CDR1 MDHEN and CDR2 SYDVKM. The CDR3 DNA follows: TGTGCCAGCAGTTTATGGGACAACTATGACTACACCTTC. Translated: CASSLWDNYDYTF.

The chain employs TRBV19 and TRBJ1-1, with 7 positions matching TRBD1. The germline V gene encodes CDR1 LNHDA and CDR2 SQIVND (reference sequence). J gave up 2 bases and V 6 bases, and 9 bases lay outside the gene matches. There are 15 residues in the CDR3. In DNA, the CDR3 is TGTGCCAGTAGCCCCCTACAGGGGATAAACACTGAAGCTTTCTTT. Its protein is CASSPLQGINTEAFF.

This clonotype showed up just a few times. The chain employs TRBV7-9 and TRBJ1-2, with D hard to call. Germline CDR1 reads SEHNR; CDR2 reads FQNEAQ (reference sequence). The CDR3 extends over 12 amino acids. Trimming stripped 6 bases from V and 6 bases from J, with 11 bases between. This CDR3 is CASRQAVDGYTF. In DNA, the CDR3 is TGTGCCAGCAGACAAGCAGTAGATGGCTACACCTTC.

This clonotype was picked up a small number of times. CDR3 region: CASSYSETQYF. CDR3 nucleotides: TGTGCCAGCAGTTACTCAGAGACCCAGTACTTC. The J gene is TRBJ2-5, the V gene TRBV6-5; D is undetermined. This CDR3 region has 11 residues. V gave up 0 bases and J gave up 4 bases, with 0 bases separating them. Germline V gene sequence: CDR1 MNHEY, CDR2 SVGAGI.

This chain joins TRBV7-9 and TRBJ2-1; 7 positions agree with TRBD2. CDR1 is SEHNR, CDR2 FQNEAQ, per germline (reference sequence). The length of the CDR3 is 17 residues. V lost 5 bases, J lost 7 bases, and 17 bases stayed unmatched. The CDR3 loop reads CASSPDRAGGIFNEQFF. CDR3 in DNA: TGTGCCAGCAGCCCAGATCGGGCCGGGGGGATCTTTAATGAGCAGTTCTTC.

This rearrangement joins TRBV11-2 to TRBJ2-7; TRBD1 is a possible D gene (6 bases). Germline lookup yields CDR1 SGHAT and CDR2 FQNNGV. V was cut by 3 bases and J by 1 base, with 13 bases left in between. This CDR3 has 15 residues. The CDR3 protein is CASSFRTRGSYEQYF. The CDR3 DNA reads as TGTGCCAGCAGCTTCCGGACAAGGGGGTCCTACGAGCAGTACTTC.

The chain recombines TRBV14 with TRBJ1-6, with a tentative D call TRBD1 (6 bases). Germline assignment: CDR1 SGHDN and CDR2 FVKESK. V shed 1 base and J shed 9 bases, with 13 bases lying between them. This CDR3 is 15 amino acids long. This CDR3 is CASSQGNRESSPLHF. The CDR3 bases are TGTGCCAGCAGCCAAGGAAACAGGGAAAGTTCACCCCTCCACTTT.

The sample holds a few counts of this clonotype. The genes are TRBV7-2 and TRBJ2-1; D gene unclear. V shed 4 bases and J shed 8 bases, with 18 bases lying between them. The CDR3 has 15 amino acids. Germline CDR1 reads SGHTA; CDR2 reads FQGNSA. CDR3 residues: CASSSVLFSSYEQFF. The CDR3, as DNA: TGTGCCAGCAGCTCGGTCCTGTTTTCCTCATATGAGCAGTTCTTC.

The genes are TRBV2 and TRBJ1-1; 7 bases match TRBD1. This CDR3 has 13 residues. Trimming cost V 6 bases and J 5 bases; bases outside gene matches: 6. Germline-derived CDR1 and CDR2 are SNHLY and FYNNEI. The CDR3 nucleotides are TGTGCCAGCAGGCCCGACAGGGAAACTGAAGCTTTCTTT. This encodes CASRPDRETEAFF.

The V and J genes are TRBV7-9 and TRBJ1-2, with no clear D. CDR1 and CDR2 (germline): SEHNR, FQNEAQ (reference sequence). The CDR3 covers 14 residues. Trimming stripped 2 bases from V and 5 bases from J, with 12 bases between. The chain's CDR3 is CASSLYPDQYGYTF. CDR3 nucleotide sequence: TGTGCCAGCAGCTTATATCCAGACCAGTATGGCTACACCTTC.

Only a few counts were recorded for this clonotype. This chain uses TRBV20-1 with TRBJ1-1; TRBD1 matches 9 bases. The CDR3 length is 17 residues. The germline V gene encodes CDR1 DFQATT and CDR2 SNEGSKA (reference sequence). Trimming took 5 bases from V and 0 from J; bases not matched to a gene: 13. CDR3 coding DNA: TGCAGTGCTGCGGCCTTTGGGACAGGGTTCATGAACACTGAAGCTTTCTTT. Residues: CSAAAFGTGFMNTEAFF.

CDR3 sequence (DNA): TGTGCCAGCAGTTTAAAGGACAGGGGGAGGACTGAAGCTTTCTTT. Its protein product is CASSLKDRGRTEAFF. The chain couples TRBV12-3 or TRBV12-4 to TRBJ1-1; 10 bases map to TRBD1. Trimming took 2 bases from V and 5 from J; bases not matched to a gene: 5. The CDR3 covers 15 residues.

CDR3 in amino acids: CAWSGGTQAVEETQYF. The CDR3 coding sequence is TGTGCCTGGAGTGGGGGGACCCAGGCGGTGGAAGAGACCCAGTACTTC. This chain links TRBV30 with TRBJ2-5; D assignment may be TRBD1 or TRBD2 (5 bases each). Trimming left V 1 base short and J 3 bases short, with 18 bases between. The CDR3 spans 16 residues. Germline-derived CDR1 and CDR2 are GTSNPN and SVGIG (reference sequence).

The J gene is TRBJ1-1, the V gene TRBV6-1, with D possibly matching TRBD1 (6 bases). This CDR3 has 15 amino acids. Trimming shortened V by 7 bases and J by 1 base, and 16 bases separated the two germline ends. Per germline, CDR1 MNHNS and CDR2 SASEGT. CDR3 DNA sequence: TGTGCCAGCACCAGGGGCGTTAAGCAGAACACTGAAGCTTTCTTT. Translation: CASTRGVKQNTEAFF.

This clonotype has only a few counts. This chain connects TRBV10-3 to TRBJ1-2, with D hard to call. V was clipped by 0 bases and J by 7 bases, with 12 bases between them. The CDR3 is made up of 14 amino acids. CDR1 ENHRY and CDR2 SYGVKD come from the germline V gene. The CDR3 sequence: CAISESGRGGGYTF. The CDR3 nucleotides are TGTGCCATCAGTGAGTCTGGCCGGGGTGGTGGCTACACCTTC.

The chain joins TRBV1 to TRBJ2-5. TRBV1 is given as a pseudogene. CDR3 length: 16 amino acids. The CDR3, as DNA: TGCACCAGCAGCCAAGACAACGCGGACCGACAAGAGACCCAGTACTTC. This codes for CTSSQDNADRQETQYF.

This clonotype was detected a few times. The chain is built from TRBV7-2 and TRBJ1-2; tentatively, D is TRBD1 (6 bases). CDR3 length: 14 residues. V was cut by 5 bases and J by 8 bases, with 18 bases left in between. Germline V gives CDR1 SGHTA, CDR2 FQGNSA. CDR3 amino acids: CASSAARGDNGYTF. The CDR3 region has the DNA TGTGCCAGCAGCGCGGCCCGTGGGGACAACGGCTACACCTTC.

The genes are TRBV6-1 and TRBJ1-1, with D perhaps TRBD1 (5 bases). The CDR3 extends over 16 amino acids. Trimming took 6 bases from V and 0 from J, leaving 17 bases between them. Germline V gene data show CDR1 as MNHNS and CDR2 as SASEGT. CDR3 region: CASRRSGRELNTEAFF. As DNA, the CDR3 is TGTGCCAGCAGGAGGTCAGGGCGAGAACTGAACACTGAAGCTTTCTTT.

The V and J genes are TRBV5-1 and TRBJ2-3, with a tentative D call TRBD2 (5 bases). CDR1 SGHRS and CDR2 YFSETQ come from the germline V gene. The CDR3 extends over 13 amino acids. V was shortened by 5 bases and J by 3 bases, with 10 bases between the two germline ends. The CDR3 sequence: CASRLTGTDTQYF. CDR3 in DNA: TGCGCCAGCAGGTTGACGGGAACAGATACGCAGTATTTT. The full variable domain, with the rest looked up from reference TRBV5-1 and TRBJ2-3, is KAGVTQTPRYLIKTRGQQVTLSCSPISGHRSVSWYQQTPGQGLQFLFEYFSETQRNKGNFPGRFSGRQFSNSRSEMNVSTLELGDSALYLCASRLTGTDTQYFGPGTRLTVL.

The sample holds one count of this clonotype. This chain joins TRBV9 and TRBJ2-4, with TRBD1 identical over 8 bases. CDR3 length: 15 amino acids. With V trimmed by 3 bases and J by 8 bases, 10 bases remained unmatched. Germline V lookup: CDR1 SGDLS, CDR2 YYNGEE. DNA for the CDR3: TGTGCCAGCAGCGCAGACAGGGGCTACGGGGACATTCAGTACTTC. This sequence encodes CASSADRGYGDIQYF.

The CDR3 spells CASSLGGGYEQYF. CDR3 bases: TGTGCCAGCAGCTTAGGGGGGGGTTACGAGCAGTACTTC. The chain combines TRBV7-2 with TRBJ2-7, with 7 bases aligning to TRBD2. The CDR3 length is 13 residues. The trim removed 1 base at V and 4 bases at J, leaving 1 base unmatched. Germline V gives CDR1 SGHTA, CDR2 FQGNSA. Combining the CDR3 with reference TRBV7-2 and TRBJ2-7 gives the whole variable domain GAGVSQSPSNKVTEKGKDVELRCDPISGHTALYWYRQSLGQGLEFLIYFQGNSAPDKSGLPSDRFSAERTGGSVSTLTIQRTQQEDSAVYLCASSLGGGYEQYFGPGTRLTVT.